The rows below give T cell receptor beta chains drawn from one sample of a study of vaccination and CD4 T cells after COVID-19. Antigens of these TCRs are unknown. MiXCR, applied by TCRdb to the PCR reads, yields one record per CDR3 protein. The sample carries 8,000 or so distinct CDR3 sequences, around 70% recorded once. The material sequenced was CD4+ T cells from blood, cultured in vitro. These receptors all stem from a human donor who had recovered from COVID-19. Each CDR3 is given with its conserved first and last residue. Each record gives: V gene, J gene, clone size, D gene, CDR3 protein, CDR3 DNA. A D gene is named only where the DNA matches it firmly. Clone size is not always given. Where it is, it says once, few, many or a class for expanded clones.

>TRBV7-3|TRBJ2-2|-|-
CASSHSLGGRTGELFF
TGTGCCAGCAGCCACTCTCTAGGGGGTAGGACCGGGGAGCTGTTTTTT
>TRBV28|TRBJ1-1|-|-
CASGLIGSRDTEAFF
TGTGCCAGCGGACTCATCGGGAGTAGGGACACTGAAGCTTTCTTT
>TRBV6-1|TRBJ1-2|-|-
CASSEWGGAGYGYTF
TGTGCCAGCAGTGAATGGGGAGGGGCAGGGTATGGCTACACCTTC
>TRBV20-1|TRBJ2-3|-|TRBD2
CSARTTGRGGPDTQYF
TGCAGTGCTAGAACAACGGGGCGGGGGGGCCCGGATACGCAGTATTTT
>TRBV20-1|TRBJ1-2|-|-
CSAPPTGWGYTF
TGCAGTGCTCCACCCACAGGGTGGGGCTACACCTTC
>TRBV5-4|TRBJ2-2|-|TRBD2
CASSRLAGGLNTGELFF
TGTGCCAGCAGCCGACTAGCGGGGGGGTTGAACACCGGGGAGCTGTTTTTT
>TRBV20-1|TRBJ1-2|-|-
CSASDGNYGYTF
TGCAGTGCTAGTGACGGCAACTATGGCTACACCTTC
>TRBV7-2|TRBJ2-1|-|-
CASSLDSSEFF
TGTGCCAGCAGCCTAGACAGTAGCGAGTTCTTC
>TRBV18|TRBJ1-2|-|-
CASSPWDTYGYTF
TGTGCCAGCTCACCATGGGACACCTATGGCTACACCTTC
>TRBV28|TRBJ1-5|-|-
CASSLTSGSYSNQPQHF
TGTGCCAGCAGTTTAACATCGGGATCCTATAGCAATCAGCCCCAGCATTTT
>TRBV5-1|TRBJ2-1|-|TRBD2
CASSLKRGHNEQFF
TGCGCCAGCAGCTTGAAGCGGGGACACAATGAGCAGTTCTTC
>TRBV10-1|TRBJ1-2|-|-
CASSGGPSNYGYTF
TGCGCCAGCAGTGGAGGGCCTTCTAACTATGGCTACACCTTC
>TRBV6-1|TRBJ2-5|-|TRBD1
CATHRQGRETQYF
TGTGCCACTCACCGACAGGGGCGGGAGACCCAGTACTTC
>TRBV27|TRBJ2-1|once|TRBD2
CASRVTGGNEQFF
TGTGCCAGCAGGGTTACGGGAGGCAATGAGCAGTTCTTC
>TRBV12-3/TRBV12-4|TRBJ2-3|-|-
CASRLATDTQYF
TGTGCCAGCAGACTGGCTACAGATACGCAGTATTTT
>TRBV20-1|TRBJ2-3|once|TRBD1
CSARAGTGGGDTQYF
TGCAGTGCTAGGGCCGGGACAGGGGGTGGAGATACGCAGTATTTT
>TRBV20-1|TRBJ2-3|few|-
CSAQRGGRTDTQYF
TGCAGTGCTCAGAGAGGGGGACGCACAGATACGCAGTATTTT
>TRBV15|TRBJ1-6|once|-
CATSRPQGSSDSPLHF
TGTGCCACCAGCAGACCTCAGGGTTCGAGCGATTCACCCCTCCACTTT
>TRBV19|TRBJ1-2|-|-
CASSTQIQGTHGYTF
TGTGCCAGTAGTACTCAAATTCAGGGTACTCATGGCTACACCTTC
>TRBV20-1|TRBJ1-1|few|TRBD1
CSARGQGWGTEAFF
TGCAGTGCTAGGGGACAGGGGTGGGGAACTGAAGCTTTCTTT
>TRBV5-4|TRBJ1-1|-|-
CASSVTVGMNTEAFF
TGTGCCAGCAGCGTCACGGTGGGGATGAACACTGAAGCTTTCTTT
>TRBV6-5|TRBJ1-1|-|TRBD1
CASSYRQGQNTEAFF
TGTGCCAGCAGTTATCGACAGGGGCAGAACACTGAAGCTTTCTTT
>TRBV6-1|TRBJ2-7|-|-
CASSIRWGNEQYF
TGTGCCAGCAGTATCCGTTGGGGAAACGAGCAGTACTTC
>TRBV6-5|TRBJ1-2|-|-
CASSYSPRVNYGYTF
TGTGCCAGCAGTTACTCGCCCAGGGTAAACTATGGCTACACCTTC
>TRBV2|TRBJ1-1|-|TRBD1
CASSASRDRVRGTEAFF
TGTGCCAGCAGTGCGTCCCGGGACAGGGTTCGGGGCACTGAAGCTTTCTTT
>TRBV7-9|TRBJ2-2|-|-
CASSSLSGQGHTGELFF
TGTGCCAGCAGCTCCCTCTCGGGCCAGGGCCACACCGGGGAGCTGTTTTTT
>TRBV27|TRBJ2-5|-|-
CASSLGGMGQETQYF
TGTGCCAGCAGTTTGGGTGGGATGGGGCAGGAGACCCAGTACTTC
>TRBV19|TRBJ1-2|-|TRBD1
CATAGTGYGYTF
TGTGCCACGGCCGGGACAGGGTATGGCTACACCTTC
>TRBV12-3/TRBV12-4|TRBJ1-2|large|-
CASSPWGRGGYTF
TGTGCCAGCAGTCCCTGGGGCAGGGGCGGCTACACCTTC
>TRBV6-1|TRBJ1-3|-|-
CASRTTISGNTIYF
TGTGCCAGCAGGACAACCATCTCTGGAAACACCATATATTTT
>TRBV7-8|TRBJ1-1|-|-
CASSLVRENTEAFF
TGTGCCAGCAGCTTAGTTAGGGAGAACACTGAAGCTTTCTTT
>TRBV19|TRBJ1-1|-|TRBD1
CASKEGTGEGTEAFF
TGTGCCAGTAAAGAAGGGACAGGGGAAGGCACTGAAGCTTTCTTT
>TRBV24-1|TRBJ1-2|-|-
CATSDPREGGYTF
TGTGCCACCAGTGATCCCAGGGAAGGTGGCTACACCTTC
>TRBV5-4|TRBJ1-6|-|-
CASSLEANSPLHF
TGTGCCAGCAGCTTGGAAGCTAATTCACCCCTCCACTTT
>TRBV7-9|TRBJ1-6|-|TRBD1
CASSLTGKYSPLHF
TGTGCCAGCAGCTTGACAGGGAAGTATTCACCCCTCCACTTT
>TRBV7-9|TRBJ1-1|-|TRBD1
CASSPGQGAGAEAFF
TGTGCCAGCAGCCCGGGACAGGGGGCGGGCGCTGAAGCTTTCTTT
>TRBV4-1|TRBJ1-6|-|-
CASSGRDSPLHF
TGCGCCAGCAGCGGTAGGGATTCACCCCTCCACTTT
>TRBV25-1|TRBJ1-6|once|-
CASSEKPSRNSPLHF
TGTGCCAGCAGTGAGAAGCCTTCCCGAAATTCACCCCTCCACTTT
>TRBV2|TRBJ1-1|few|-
CASTIGTLNTEAFF
TGTGCCAGCACCATAGGAACCTTGAACACTGAAGCTTTCTTT
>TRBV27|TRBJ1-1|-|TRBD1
CASSPPPRGQVGTEAFF
TGTGCCAGCAGTCCACCACCCAGGGGGCAGGTGGGGACTGAAGCTTTCTTT
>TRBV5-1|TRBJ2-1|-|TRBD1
CASSPPGTGPPDEQFF
TGCGCCAGCAGCCCACCCGGGACAGGTCCTCCTGATGAGCAGTTCTTC
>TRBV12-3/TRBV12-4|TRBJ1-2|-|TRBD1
CASSPRQGGYGYTF
TGTGCCAGCAGTCCCCGACAGGGAGGCTATGGCTACACCTTC
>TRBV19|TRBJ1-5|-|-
CASRASRNQPQHF
TGTGCCAGCAGGGCGTCTAGGAATCAGCCCCAGCATTTT
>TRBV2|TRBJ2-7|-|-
CASSENGALGEQYF
TGTGCCAGCAGTGAAAATGGGGCCTTAGGCGAGCAGTACTTC
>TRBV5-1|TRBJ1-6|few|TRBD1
CASSTDRINSPLHF
TGCGCCAGCAGCACGGACAGGATTAATTCACCCCTCCACTTT
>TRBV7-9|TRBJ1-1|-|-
CASSLGTANTEAFF
TGTGCCAGCAGCTTAGGGACCGCGAACACTGAAGCTTTCTTT
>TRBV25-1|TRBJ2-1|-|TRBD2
CASSDSTSGVTEQFF
TGTGCCAGCAGTGACTCAACTAGCGGGGTTACTGAGCAGTTCTTC